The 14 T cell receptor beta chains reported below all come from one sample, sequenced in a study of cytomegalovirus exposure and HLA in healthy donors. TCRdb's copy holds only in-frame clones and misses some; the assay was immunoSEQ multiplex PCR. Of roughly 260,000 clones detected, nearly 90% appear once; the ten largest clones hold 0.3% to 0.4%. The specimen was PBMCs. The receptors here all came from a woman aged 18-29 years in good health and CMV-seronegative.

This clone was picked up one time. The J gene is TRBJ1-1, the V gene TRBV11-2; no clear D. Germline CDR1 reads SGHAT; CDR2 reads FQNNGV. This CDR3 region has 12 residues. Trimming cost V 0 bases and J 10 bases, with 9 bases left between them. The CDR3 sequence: CASSLETAGAFF. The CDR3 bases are TGTGCCAGCAGCTTAGAGACTGCTGGAGCTTTCTTT.

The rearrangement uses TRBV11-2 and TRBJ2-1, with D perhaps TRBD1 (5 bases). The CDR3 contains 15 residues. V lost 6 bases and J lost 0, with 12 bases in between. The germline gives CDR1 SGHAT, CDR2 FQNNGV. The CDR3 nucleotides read TGTGCCAGCAGTGATCAGGGTTCCTCCTACAATGAGCAGTTCTTC. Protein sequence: CASSDQGSSYNEQFF.

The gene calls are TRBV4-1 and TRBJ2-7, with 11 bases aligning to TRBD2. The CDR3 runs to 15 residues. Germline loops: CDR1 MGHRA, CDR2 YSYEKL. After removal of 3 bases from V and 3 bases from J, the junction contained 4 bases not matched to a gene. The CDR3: CASSQSTSGVYEQYF. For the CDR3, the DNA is TGCGCCAGCAGCCAGTCGACTAGCGGGGTCTACGAGCAGTACTTC.

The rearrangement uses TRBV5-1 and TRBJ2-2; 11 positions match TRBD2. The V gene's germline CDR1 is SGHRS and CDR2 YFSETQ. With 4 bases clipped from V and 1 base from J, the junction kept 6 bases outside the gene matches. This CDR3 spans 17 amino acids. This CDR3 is CASSLLAGGQNTGELFF. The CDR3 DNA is TGCGCCAGCAGCCTTCTAGCGGGGGGTCAGAACACCGGGGAGCTGTTTTTT.

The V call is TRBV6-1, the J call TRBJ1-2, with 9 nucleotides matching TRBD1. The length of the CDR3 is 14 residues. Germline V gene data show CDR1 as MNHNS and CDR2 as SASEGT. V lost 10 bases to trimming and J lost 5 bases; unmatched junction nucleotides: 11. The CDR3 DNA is TGTGCCACCTCCAGGTGGACAGGGGATTATGGCTACACCTTC. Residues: CATSRWTGDYGYTF.

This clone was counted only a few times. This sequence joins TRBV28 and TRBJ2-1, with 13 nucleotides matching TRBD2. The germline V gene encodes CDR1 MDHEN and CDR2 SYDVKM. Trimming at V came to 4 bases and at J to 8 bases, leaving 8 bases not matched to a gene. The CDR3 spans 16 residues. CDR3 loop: CASSSGTSGVFDEQFF. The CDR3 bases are TGTGCCAGCAGTTCAGGGACTAGCGGGGTGTTTGATGAGCAGTTCTTC.

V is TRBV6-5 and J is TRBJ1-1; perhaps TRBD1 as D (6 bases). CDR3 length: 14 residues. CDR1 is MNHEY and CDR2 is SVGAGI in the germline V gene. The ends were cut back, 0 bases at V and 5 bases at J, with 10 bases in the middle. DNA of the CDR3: TGTGCCAGCAGTTACTCGACAGGACCTACTGAAGCTTTCTTT. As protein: CASSYSTGPTEAFF.

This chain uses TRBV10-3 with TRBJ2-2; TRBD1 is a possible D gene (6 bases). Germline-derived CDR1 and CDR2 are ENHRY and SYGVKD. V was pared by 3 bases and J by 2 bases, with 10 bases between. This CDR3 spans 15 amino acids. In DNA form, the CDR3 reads TGTGCCATCAGTGAACGACAGGTCAACACCGGGGAGCTGTTTTTT. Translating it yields CAISERQVNTGELFF.

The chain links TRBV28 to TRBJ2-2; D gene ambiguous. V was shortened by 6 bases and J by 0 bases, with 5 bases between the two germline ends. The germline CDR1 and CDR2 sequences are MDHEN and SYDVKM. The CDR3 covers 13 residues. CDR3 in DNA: TGTGCCAGCAGACAGCCGAACACCGGGGAGCTGTTTTTT. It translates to CASRQPNTGELFF. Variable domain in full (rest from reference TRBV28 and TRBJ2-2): DVKVTQSSRYLVKRTGEKVFLECVQDMDHENMFWYRQDPGLGLRLIYFSYDVKMKEKGDIPEGYSVSREKKERFSLILESASTNQTSMYLCASRQPNTGELFFGEGSRLTVL.

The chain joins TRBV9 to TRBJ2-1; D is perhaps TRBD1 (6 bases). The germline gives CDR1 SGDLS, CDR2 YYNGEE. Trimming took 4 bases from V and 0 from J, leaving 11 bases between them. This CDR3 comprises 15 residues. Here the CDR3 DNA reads TGTGCCAGCAGCAAGACAGGTCTCTCCTACAATGAGCAGTTCTTC. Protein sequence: CASSKTGLSYNEQFF.

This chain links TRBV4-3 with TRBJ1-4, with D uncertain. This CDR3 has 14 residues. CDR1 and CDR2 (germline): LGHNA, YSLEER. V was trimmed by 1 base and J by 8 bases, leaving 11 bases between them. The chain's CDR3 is CASSQVSTSEKLFF. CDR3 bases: TGCGCCAGCAGCCAAGTATCTACGTCCGAAAAACTGTTTTTT.

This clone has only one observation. The CDR3 coding sequence is TGTGCCAGCAGTGATATTGTAGCGGGGAGTGAGCAGTTCTTC. Translation: CASSDIVAGSEQFF. The rearrangement joins TRBV2 to TRBJ2-1, with 8 bases that match TRBD2. V was pared by 3 bases and J by 9 bases, with 7 bases of the junction left unmatched. The CDR3 contains 14 residues. The V gene's germline CDR1 is SNHLY and CDR2 FYNNEI.

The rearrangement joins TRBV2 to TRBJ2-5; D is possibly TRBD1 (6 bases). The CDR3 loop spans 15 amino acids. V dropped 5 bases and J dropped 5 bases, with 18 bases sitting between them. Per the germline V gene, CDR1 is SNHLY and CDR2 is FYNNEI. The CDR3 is CASSRGQGMWETQYF. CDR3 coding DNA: TGTGCCAGCAGTCGAGGGCAGGGGATGTGGGAGACCCAGTACTTC.

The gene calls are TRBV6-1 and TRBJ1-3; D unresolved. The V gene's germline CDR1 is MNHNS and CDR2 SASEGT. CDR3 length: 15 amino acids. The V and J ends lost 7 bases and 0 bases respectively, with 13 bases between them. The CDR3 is CASKVDGNSGNTIYF. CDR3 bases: TGTGCCAGCAAGGTAGACGGGAACTCTGGAAACACCATATATTTT.